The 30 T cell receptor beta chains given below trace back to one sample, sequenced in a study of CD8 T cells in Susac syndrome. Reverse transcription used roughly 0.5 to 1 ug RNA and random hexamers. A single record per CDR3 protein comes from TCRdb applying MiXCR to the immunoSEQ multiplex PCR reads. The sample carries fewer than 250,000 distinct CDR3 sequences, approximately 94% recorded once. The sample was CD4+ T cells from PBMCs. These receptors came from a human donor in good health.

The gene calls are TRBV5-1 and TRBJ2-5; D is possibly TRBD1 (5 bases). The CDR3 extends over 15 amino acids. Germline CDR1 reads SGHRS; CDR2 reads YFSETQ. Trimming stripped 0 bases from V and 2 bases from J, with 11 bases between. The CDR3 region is CASSLAWGPQETQYF. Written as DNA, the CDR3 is TGCGCCAGCAGCTTGGCTTGGGGCCCTCAAGAGACCCAGTACTTC.

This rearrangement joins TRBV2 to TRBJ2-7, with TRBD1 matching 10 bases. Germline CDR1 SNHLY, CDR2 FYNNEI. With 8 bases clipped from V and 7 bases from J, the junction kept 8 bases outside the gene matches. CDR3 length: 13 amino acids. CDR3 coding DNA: TGTGCCAGCCGGGACAGGGGCTACGGGGAGCAGTACGTC. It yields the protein CASRDRGYGEQYV.

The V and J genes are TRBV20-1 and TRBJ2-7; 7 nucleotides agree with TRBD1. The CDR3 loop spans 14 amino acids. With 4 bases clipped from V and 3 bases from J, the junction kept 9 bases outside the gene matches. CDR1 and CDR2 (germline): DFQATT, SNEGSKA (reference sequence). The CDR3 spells CSATWDRVFYEQYF. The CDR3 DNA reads TGCAGTGCTACCTGGGACAGAGTTTTCTACGAGCAGTACTTC.

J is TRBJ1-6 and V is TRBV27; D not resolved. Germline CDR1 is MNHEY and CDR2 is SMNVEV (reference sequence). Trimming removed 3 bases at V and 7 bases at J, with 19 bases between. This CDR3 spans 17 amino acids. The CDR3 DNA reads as TGTGCCAGCAGTTTCCGGACGCCCGGAGGGCCGAATTCACCCCTCCACTTT. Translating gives CASSFRTPGGPNSPLHF.

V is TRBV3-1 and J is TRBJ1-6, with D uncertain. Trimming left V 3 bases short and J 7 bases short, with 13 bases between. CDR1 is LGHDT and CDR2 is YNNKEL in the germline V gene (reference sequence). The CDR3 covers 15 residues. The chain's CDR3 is CASSHTGKGNSPLHF. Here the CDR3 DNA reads TGTGCCAGCAGCCACACTGGGAAGGGAAATTCACCCCTCCACTTT.

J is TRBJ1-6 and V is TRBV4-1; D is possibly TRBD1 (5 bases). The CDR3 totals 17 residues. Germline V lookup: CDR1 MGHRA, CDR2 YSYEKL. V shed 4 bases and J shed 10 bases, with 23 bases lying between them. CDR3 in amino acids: CASSPAPPGVVRSPLHF. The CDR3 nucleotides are TGCGCCAGCAGCCCCGCGCCGCCGGGGGTGGTCCGCTCACCCCTCCACTTT.

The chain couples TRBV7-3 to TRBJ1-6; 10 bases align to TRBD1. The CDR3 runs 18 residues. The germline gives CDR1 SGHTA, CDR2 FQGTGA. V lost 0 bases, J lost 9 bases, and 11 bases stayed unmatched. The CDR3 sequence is CASSLTADRGQGSSPLHF. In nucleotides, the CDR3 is TGTGCCAGCAGCTTAACGGCTGACAGGGGGCAAGGGAGTTCACCCCTCCACTTT.

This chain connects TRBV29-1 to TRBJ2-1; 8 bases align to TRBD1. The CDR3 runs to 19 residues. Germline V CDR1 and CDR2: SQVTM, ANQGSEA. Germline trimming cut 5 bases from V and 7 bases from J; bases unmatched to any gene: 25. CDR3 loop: CSVNLRDRRPGMAKNEQFF. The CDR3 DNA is TGCAGCGTTAACCTTCGGGACAGGAGACCCGGTATGGCCAAAAATGAGCAGTTCTTC.

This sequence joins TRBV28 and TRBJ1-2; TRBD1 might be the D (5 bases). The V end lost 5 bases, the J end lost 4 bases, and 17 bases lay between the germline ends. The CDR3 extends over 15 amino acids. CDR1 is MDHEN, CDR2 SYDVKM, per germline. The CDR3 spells CASSRAPGTLYGYTF. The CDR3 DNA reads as TGTGCCAGCAGTCGCGCCCCCGGGACTCTCTATGGCTACACCTTC.

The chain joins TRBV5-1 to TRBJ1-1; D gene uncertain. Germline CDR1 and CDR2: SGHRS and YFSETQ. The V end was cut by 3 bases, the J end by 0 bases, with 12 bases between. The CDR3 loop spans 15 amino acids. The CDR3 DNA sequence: TGCGCCAGCAGCTACACGCCCTCCATGAACACTGAAGCTTTCTTT. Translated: CASSYTPSMNTEAFF.

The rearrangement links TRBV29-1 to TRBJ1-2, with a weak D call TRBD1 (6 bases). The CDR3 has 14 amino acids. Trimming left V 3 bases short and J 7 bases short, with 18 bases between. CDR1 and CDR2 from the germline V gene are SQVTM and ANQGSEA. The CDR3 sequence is CSVDGGHSITGYTF. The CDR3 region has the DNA TGCAGCGTTGATGGGGGACACTCTATCACTGGCTACACCTTC.

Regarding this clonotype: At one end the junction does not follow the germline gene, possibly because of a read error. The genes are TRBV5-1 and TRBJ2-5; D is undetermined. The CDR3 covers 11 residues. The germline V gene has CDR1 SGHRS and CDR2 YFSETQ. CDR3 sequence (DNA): TGTGCCAGCAGTGAGAAAGAGACCCAGTACTTC. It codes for CASSEKETQYF.

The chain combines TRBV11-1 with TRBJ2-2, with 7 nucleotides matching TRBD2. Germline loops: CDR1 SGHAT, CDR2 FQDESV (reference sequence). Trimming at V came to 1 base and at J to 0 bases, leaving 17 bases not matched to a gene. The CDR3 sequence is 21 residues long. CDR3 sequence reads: CASSLVTGGRIGSANTGELFF. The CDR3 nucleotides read TGTGCCAGCAGCTTAGTAACGGGGGGACGGATCGGTTCCGCGAACACCGGGGAGCTGTTTTTT.

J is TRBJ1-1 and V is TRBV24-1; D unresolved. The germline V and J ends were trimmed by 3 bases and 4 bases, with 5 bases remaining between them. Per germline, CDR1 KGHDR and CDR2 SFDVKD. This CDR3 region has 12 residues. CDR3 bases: TGTGCCACCAGTGATCTCGGCACTGAAGCTTTCTTT. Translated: CATSDLGTEAFF.

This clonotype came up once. This chain's CDR3 is CASSPLGGSEQYF. CDR3 sequence (DNA): TGTGCCAGCAGCCCCTTGGGGGGATCCGAGCAGTACTTC. V gene TRBV16 combines with J gene TRBJ2-7; D is perhaps TRBD2 (6 bases). The CDR3 extends over 13 amino acids. V shed 4 bases and J shed 6 bases, with 13 bases lying between them. Germline assignment: CDR1 KGHSY and CDR2 FQNENV.

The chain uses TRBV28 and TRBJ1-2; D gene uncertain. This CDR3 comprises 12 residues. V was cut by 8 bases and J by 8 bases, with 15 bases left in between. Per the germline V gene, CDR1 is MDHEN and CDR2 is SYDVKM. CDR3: CASALFTGGYTF. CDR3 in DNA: TGTGCCAGCGCCTTGTTCACGGGGGGCTACACCTTC.

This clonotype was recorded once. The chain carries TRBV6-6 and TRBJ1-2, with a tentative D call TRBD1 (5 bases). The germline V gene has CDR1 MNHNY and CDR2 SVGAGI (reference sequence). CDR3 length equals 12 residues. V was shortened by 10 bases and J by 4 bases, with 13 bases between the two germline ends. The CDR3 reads CATSGTVYGYTF. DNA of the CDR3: TGTGCCACTTCCGGGACGGTCTATGGCTACACCTTC.

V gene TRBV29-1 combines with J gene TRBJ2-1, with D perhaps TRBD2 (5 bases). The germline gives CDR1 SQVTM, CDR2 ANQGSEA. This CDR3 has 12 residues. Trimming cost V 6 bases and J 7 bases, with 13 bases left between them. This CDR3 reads CSVRVGWNEQFF. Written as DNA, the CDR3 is TGCAGCGTGCGGGTCGGGTGGAATGAGCAGTTCTTC.

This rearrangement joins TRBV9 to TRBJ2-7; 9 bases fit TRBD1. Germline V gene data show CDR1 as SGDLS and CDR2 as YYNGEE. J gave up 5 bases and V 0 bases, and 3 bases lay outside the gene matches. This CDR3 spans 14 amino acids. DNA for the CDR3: TGTGCCAGCAGCGTAGAAGGACAGGGGAACGAGCAGTACTTC. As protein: CASSVEGQGNEQYF.

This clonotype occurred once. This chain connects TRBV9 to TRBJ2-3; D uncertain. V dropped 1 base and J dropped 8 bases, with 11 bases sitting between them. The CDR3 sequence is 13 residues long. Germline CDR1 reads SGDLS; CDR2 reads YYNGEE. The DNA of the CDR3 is TGTGCCAGCAGCGTATCTGCCGAAGGTACGCAGTATTTT. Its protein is CASSVSAEGTQYF.

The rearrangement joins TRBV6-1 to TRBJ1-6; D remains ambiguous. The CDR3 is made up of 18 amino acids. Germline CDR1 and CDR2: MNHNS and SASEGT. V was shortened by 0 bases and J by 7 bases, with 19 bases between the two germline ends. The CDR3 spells CASSEALRANRGNSPLHF. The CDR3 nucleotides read TGTGCCAGCAGTGAAGCGCTTCGGGCGAACCGCGGGAATTCACCCCTCCACTTT.

Here the CDR3 reads CASSPAGGNQPQHF. The CDR3 DNA follows: TGTGCCAGCTCACCAGCAGGGGGGAATCAGCCCCAGCATTTT. This sequence joins TRBV18 and TRBJ1-5, with TRBD1 matching over 7 bases. V trimming: 2 bases; J trimming: 4 bases; junction bases outside the gene matches: 2. The germline gives CDR1 KGHSH, CDR2 LQKENI. This CDR3 is built from 14 residues.

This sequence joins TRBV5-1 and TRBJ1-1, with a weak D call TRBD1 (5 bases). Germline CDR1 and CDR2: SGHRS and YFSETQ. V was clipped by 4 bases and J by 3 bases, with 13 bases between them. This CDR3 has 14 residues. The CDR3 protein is CASSLPLGDTEAFF. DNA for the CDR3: TGCGCCAGCAGCCTTCCCTTGGGGGACACTGAAGCTTTCTTT.

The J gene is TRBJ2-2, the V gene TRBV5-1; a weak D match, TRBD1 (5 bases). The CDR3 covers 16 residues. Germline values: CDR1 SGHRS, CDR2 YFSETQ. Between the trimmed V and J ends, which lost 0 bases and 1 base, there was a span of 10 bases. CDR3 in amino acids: CASSLVGAQNTGELFF. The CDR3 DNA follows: TGCGCCAGCAGCTTGGTAGGGGCCCAGAACACCGGGGAGCTGTTTTTT.

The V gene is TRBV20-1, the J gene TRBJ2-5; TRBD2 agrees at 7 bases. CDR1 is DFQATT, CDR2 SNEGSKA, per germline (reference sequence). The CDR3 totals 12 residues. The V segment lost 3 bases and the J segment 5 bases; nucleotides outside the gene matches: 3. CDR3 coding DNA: TGCAGTGCTAGTGGGACTATGGAGACCCAGTACTTC. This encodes CSASGTMETQYF.

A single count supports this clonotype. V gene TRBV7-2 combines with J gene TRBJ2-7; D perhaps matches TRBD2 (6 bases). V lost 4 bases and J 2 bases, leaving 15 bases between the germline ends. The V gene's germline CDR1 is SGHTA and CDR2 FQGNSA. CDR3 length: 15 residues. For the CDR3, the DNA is TGTGCCAGCAGCTCCGGCGGGGCAGGGACCTACGAGCAGTACGTC. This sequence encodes CASSSGGAGTYEQYV.

CDR3 sequence reads: CASSLATGILDLYEQYF. For the CDR3, the DNA is TGTGCCAGCAGCTTAGCCACAGGGATCTTGGACCTCTACGAGCAGTACTTC. The rearrangement joins TRBV7-9 to TRBJ2-7, with D tentatively TRBD1 (6 bases). Trimming shortened V by 0 bases and J by 3 bases, and 18 bases separated the two germline ends. Per germline, CDR1 SEHNR and CDR2 FQNEAQ (reference sequence). The CDR3 runs 17 residues.

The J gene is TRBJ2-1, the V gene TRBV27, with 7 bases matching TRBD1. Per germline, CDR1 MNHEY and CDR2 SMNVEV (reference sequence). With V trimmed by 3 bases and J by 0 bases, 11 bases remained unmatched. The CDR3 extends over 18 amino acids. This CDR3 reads CASSFPTDGTASYNEQFF. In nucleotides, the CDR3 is TGTGCCAGCAGTTTCCCCACAGACGGGACAGCCTCCTACAATGAGCAGTTCTTC.

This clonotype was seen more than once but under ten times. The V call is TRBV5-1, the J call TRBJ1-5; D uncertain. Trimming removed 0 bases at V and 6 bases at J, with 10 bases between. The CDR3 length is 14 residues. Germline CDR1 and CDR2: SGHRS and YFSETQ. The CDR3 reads CASSLEPTGQPQHF. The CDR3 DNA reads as TGCGCCAGCAGCTTGGAACCGACGGGTCAGCCCCAGCATTTT.

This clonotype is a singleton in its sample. DNA for the CDR3: TGTGCCAGCAGCTTGTATGTCGGGCAAGAGACCCAGTACTTC. This translates into CASSLYVGQETQYF. The chain is built from TRBV7-2 and TRBJ2-5; D is undetermined. Germline CDR1 and CDR2: SGHTA and FQGNSA. The V gene lost 3 bases and the J gene lost 2 bases, with 10 bases spanning the gap. CDR3 length: 14 amino acids.